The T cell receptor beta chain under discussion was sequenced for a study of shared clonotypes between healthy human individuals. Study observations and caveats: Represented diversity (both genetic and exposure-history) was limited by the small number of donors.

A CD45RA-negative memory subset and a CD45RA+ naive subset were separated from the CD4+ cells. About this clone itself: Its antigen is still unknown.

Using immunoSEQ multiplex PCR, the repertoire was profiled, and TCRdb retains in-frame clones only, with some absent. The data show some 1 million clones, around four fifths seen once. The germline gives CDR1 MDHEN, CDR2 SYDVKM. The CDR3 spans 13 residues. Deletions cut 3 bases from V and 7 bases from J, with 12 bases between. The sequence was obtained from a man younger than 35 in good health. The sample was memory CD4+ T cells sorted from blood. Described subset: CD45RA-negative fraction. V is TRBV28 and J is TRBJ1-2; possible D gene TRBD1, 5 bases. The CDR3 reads CASSLGTSSGYTF. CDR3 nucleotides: TGTGCCAGCAGTTTGGGGACTTCGAGTGGCTACACCTTC.